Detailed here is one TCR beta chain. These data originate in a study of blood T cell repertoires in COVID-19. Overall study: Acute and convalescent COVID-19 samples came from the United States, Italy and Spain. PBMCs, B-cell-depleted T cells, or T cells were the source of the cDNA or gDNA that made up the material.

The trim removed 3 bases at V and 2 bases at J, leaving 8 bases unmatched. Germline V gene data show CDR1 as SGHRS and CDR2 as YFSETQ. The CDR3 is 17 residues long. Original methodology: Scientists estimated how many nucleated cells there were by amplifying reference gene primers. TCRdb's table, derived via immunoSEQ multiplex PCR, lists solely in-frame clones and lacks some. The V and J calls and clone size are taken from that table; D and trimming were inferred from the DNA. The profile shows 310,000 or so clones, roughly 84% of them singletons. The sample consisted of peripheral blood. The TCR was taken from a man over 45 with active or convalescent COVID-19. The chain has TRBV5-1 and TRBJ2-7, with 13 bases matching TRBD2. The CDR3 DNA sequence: TGCGCCAGCAGCTCCGGGACTAGCGGGAACATTCCCTACGAGCAGTACTTC. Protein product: CASSSGTSGNIPYEQYF.